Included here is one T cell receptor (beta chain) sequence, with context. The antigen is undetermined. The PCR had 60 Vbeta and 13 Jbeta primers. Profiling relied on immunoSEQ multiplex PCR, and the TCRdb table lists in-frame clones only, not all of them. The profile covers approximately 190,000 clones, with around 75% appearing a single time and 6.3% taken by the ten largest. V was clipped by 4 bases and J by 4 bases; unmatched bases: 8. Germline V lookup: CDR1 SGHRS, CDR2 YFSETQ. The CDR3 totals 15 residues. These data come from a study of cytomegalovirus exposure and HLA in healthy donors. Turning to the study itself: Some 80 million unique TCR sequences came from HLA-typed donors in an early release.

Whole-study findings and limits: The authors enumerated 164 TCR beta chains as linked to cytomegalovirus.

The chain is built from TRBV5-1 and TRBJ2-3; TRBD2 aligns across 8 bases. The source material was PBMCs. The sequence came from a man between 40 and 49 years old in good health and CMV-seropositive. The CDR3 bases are TGCGCCAGCAGCAGAACGGGGGGGATCCCAGATACGCAGTATTTT. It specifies CASSRTGGIPDTQYF.